A single sample is the source of the 31 T cell receptor beta chains below, sequenced in a study of CD8 T cells in ankylosing spondylitis. Using its own MiXCR run on the 5' RACE reads, TCRdb lists one record per CDR3 protein. The data show 250,000 to 300,000 distinct CDR3 sequences, with 18% seen just once and about a third held by the top ten. The material sequenced was blood, either unsorted or a sorted T cell fraction (not recorded which). The receptors were gathered from a male donor with ankylosing spondylitis or in good health (not recorded which).

About this clonotype itself: A read error may produce the germline difference seen at one junction end. The chain joins TRBV5-5 to TRBJ2-3; TRBD1 is a possible D gene (5 bases). This CDR3 comprises 16 residues. Per the germline V gene, CDR1 is SGHKS and CDR2 is YYEKEE (reference sequence). For the CDR3, the DNA is TGTGCCAGCAGCTTGGGGCAGGGTGTTCCCACAGATACGCAGTGTTTT. Its protein is CASSLGQGVPTDTQCF.

J is TRBJ2-1 and V is TRBV7-9; tentatively, D is TRBD1 (5 bases). The V end was cut by 3 bases, the J end by 7 bases, with 13 bases between. Germline assignment: CDR1 SEHNR and CDR2 FQNEAQ (reference sequence). The CDR3 has 14 residues. As DNA, the CDR3 is TGTGCCAGCAGCTTTTCCGACAGACGGAATGAGCAGTTCTTC. Protein product: CASSFSDRRNEQFF.

This clonotype was seen a handful of times. J is TRBJ1-4 and V is TRBV15; D ambiguous. CDR1 and CDR2 (germline): LNHNV, YYDKDF (reference sequence). Trimming shortened V by 0 bases and J by 4 bases, and 9 bases separated the two germline ends. CDR3 length: 15 residues. The chain's CDR3 is CATSREDRINEKLFF. The CDR3 nucleotides are TGTGCCACCAGCAGAGAGGACCGGATTAATGAAAAACTGTTTTTT.

The rearrangement uses TRBV5-6 and TRBJ1-2; D gene ambiguous. Germline V gene lookup returns CDR1 SGHDT and CDR2 YYEEEE. CDR3 length: 14 amino acids. Deletions cut 0 bases from V and 8 bases from J, with 14 bases between. As DNA, the CDR3 is TGTGCCAGCAGCTTGGGGTCCTCGCGGCCGGGCTACACCTTC. Translated: CASSLGSSRPGYTF.

The J gene is TRBJ2-7, the V gene TRBV28, with D possibly being TRBD2 (5 bases). The V end lost 4 bases, the J end lost 6 bases, and 19 bases lay between the germline ends. CDR3 length: 15 amino acids. Germline V CDR1 and CDR2: MDHEN, SYDVKM. This CDR3 reads CASSSGGAVVGEQYF. In DNA, the CDR3 is TGTGCCAGCAGTTCCGGAGGCGCCGTAGTGGGCGAGCAGTACTTC. Combining the CDR3 with reference TRBV28 and TRBJ2-7 gives the whole variable domain DVKVTQSSRYLVKRTGEKVFLECVQDMDHENMFWYRQDPGLGLRLIYFSYDVKMKEKGDIPEGYSVSREKKERFSLILESASTNQTSMYLCASSSGGAVVGEQYFGPGTRLTVT.

The chain employs TRBV27 and TRBJ2-2, with 7 bases lining up with TRBD1. The V and J ends lost 6 bases and 7 bases, in that order; junction bases with no gene match: 8. CDR3 length: 14 amino acids. Per germline, CDR1 MNHEY and CDR2 SMNVEV (reference sequence). The CDR3 nucleotides read TGTGCCAGCAGACACACAGGGGTTGGCGGGGAGCTGTTTTTT. Encoded protein: CASRHTGVGGELFF.

The rearrangement joins TRBV15 to TRBJ2-6; D not certain. The CDR3 is 15 amino acids. The germline V gene encodes CDR1 LNHNV and CDR2 YYDKDF (reference sequence). V dropped 1 base and J dropped 0 bases, with 4 bases sitting between them. The CDR3: CATSRGDSGANVLTF. The CDR3 DNA is TGTGCCACCAGCAGAGGTGACTCTGGGGCCAACGTCCTGACTTTC.

The chain employs TRBV9 and TRBJ1-2; D remains unclear. Trimming stripped 0 bases from V and 5 bases from J, with 8 bases between. The CDR3 runs to 13 residues. CDR1 and CDR2 from the germline V gene are SGDLS and YYNGEE. The CDR3 here is CASSVGQEYGYTF. In nucleotides, the CDR3 is TGTGCCAGCAGCGTAGGGCAGGAATATGGCTACACCTTC.

The gene calls are TRBV29-1 and TRBJ2-1, with D possibly being TRBD2 (6 bases). The germline V and J ends were trimmed by 4 bases and 3 bases, with 16 bases remaining between them. The CDR3 consists of 15 residues. CDR1 SQVTM and CDR2 ANQGSEA come from the germline V gene. The CDR3, as DNA: TGCAGCGTTGTGCCGCCTAGCGAGAACTACAATGAGCAGTTCTTC. It codes for CSVVPPSENYNEQFF.

The chain joins TRBV7-8 to TRBJ2-3; 12 bases line up with TRBD2. The V and J ends lost 5 bases and 4 bases, in that order; junction bases with no gene match: 7. This CDR3 spans 16 amino acids. Per germline, CDR1 SGHVS and CDR2 FQNEAQ. The CDR3 nucleotides are TGTGCCAGCAGCCAGAGGACTAGCGGGAACTCAGATACGCAGTATTTT. Its translation is CASSQRTSGNSDTQYF.

The chain employs TRBV13 and TRBJ2-7, with D unclear. Trimming pared 6 bases from V and 3 bases from J, leaving 12 bases between. Germline lookup yields CDR1 PRHDT and CDR2 FYEKMQ (reference sequence). This CDR3 has 13 residues. CDR3 coding DNA: TGTGCCAGCAGTGCGGCGGTTGACTACGAGCAGTACTTC. This codes for CASSAAVDYEQYF.

This clonotype was recorded only once. A junction end diverges from the germline sequence, so it may reflect a read error. The chain links TRBV7-2 to TRBJ2-1, with 7 bases that match TRBD2. The CDR3 is 15 amino acids. The germline V gene has CDR1 SGHTA and CDR2 FQGNSA. The CDR3 DNA reads TGTGCCAGCAGCTTAGTAGCGGGCCCCCTCAATGAGGAGTTCTTC. Amino acid sequence: CASSLVAGPLNEEFF.

The J gene is TRBJ1-2, the V gene TRBV25-1, with D tentatively TRBD1 (6 bases). Germline values: CDR1 MGHDK, CDR2 SYGVNS. The CDR3 contains 17 residues. The V end lost 5 bases, the J end lost 2 bases, and 21 bases lay between the germline ends. CDR3 sequence reads: CASSYRDIRGGNYGYTF. For the CDR3, the DNA is TGTGCCAGCAGTTACCGGGACATCAGAGGGGGAAACTATGGCTACACCTTC.

The gene calls are TRBV7-9 and TRBJ2-7; TRBD1 or TRBD2 may be the D gene (5 bases each). The V end was cut by 5 bases, the J end by 2 bases, with 10 bases between. The CDR3 is made up of 13 amino acids. Germline lookup yields CDR1 SEHNR and CDR2 FQNEAQ (reference sequence). DNA of the CDR3: TGTGCCAGCAGCCCCGGGGACCCCTACGAGCAGTACTTC. It specifies CASSPGDPYEQYF.

This clonotype occurred a few times. The genes are TRBV30 and TRBJ1-1; D gene unclear. V was cut by 7 bases and J by 5 bases, with 8 bases left in between. This CDR3 contains 10 residues. Germline CDR1 GTSNPN, CDR2 SVGIG (reference sequence). CDR3 nucleotides: TGTGCCTACGAAGCGACTGAAGCTTTCTTT. The encoded protein is CAYEATEAFF. The variable domain in full, completed from reference TRBV30 and TRBJ1-1, reads SQTIHQWPATLVQPVGSPLSLECTVEGTSNPNLYWYRQAAGRGLQLLFYSVGIGQISSEVPQNLSASRPQDRQFILSSKKLLLSDSGFYLCAYEATEAFFGQGTRLTVV.

The chain links TRBV29-1 to TRBJ2-1; 10 positions agree with TRBD2. Germline V gene lookup returns CDR1 SQVTM and CDR2 ANQGSEA. V was pared by 4 bases and J by 8 bases, with 5 bases of the junction left unmatched. The CDR3 has 13 residues. The CDR3 sequence: CSVAASGSYEQFF. The CDR3 nucleotides are TGCAGCGTTGCGGCTAGCGGGAGCTATGAGCAGTTCTTC.

This clonotype was recorded a few times. The rearrangement links TRBV7-3 to TRBJ2-2; D unclear. CDR3 size: 14 residues. V was clipped by 4 bases and J by 0 bases, with 6 bases between them. Germline V gene sequence: CDR1 SGHTA, CDR2 FQGTGA. The CDR3 sequence: CASSSLANTGELFF. For the CDR3, the DNA is TGTGCCAGCAGCTCCCTAGCGAACACCGGGGAGCTGTTTTTT. Full variable domain (remainder filled in from reference TRBV7-3 and TRBJ2-2): GAGVSQTPSNKVTEKGKYVELRCDPISGHTALYWYRQSLGQGPEFLIYFQGTGAADDSGLPNDRFFAVRPEGSVSTLKIQRTERGDSAVYLCASSSLANTGELFFGEGSRLTVL.

This clonotype was picked up a small number of times. The chain employs TRBV4-1 and TRBJ1-1; unclear D gene. V was shortened by 1 base and J by 1 base, with 7 bases between the two germline ends. The CDR3 length is 14 residues. Per germline, CDR1 MGHRA and CDR2 YSYEKL. The CDR3 spells CASSQVAGNTEAFF. The CDR3 coding sequence is TGCGCCAGCAGCCAAGTCGCAGGGAACACTGAAGCTTTCTTT.

The sample holds a few counts of this clonotype. J is TRBJ2-7 and V is TRBV27, with TRBD2 matching 7 bases. This CDR3 spans 15 amino acids. Looked up from germline, CDR1 is MNHEY and CDR2 is SMNVEV (reference sequence). Trimming removed 5 bases from V and 2 bases from J; junction bases left unmatched: 9. The chain's CDR3 is CASSKGLERTYEQYF. The CDR3 nucleotides read TGTGCCAGCAGTAAAGGACTAGAACGCACCTACGAGCAGTACTTC.

The chain couples TRBV6-1 to TRBJ2-3; 11 bases are a match to TRBD2. J lost 6 bases, V lost 3 bases, and 14 bases had no gene match. Per the germline V gene, CDR1 is MNHNS and CDR2 is SASEGT. This CDR3 spans 18 amino acids. The CDR3 region has the DNA TGTGCCAGCAGTGACGGACTAGCGGGCCTGTGGGGGGGCGATACGCAGTATTTT. It is translated as CASSDGLAGLWGGDTQYF.

This clonotype was observed a few times. This chain uses TRBV29-1 with TRBJ2-1, with D unresolved. Germline V gene data show CDR1 as SQVTM and CDR2 as ANQGSEA. With 3 bases removed from V and 9 bases from J, the gap between germline ends came to 12 bases. This CDR3 comprises 12 residues. The CDR3 coding sequence is TGCAGCGTTGACATTGGGTTGCCTGAGCAGTTCTTC. The encoded protein is CSVDIGLPEQFF.

The chain has TRBV12-3 or TRBV12-4 and TRBJ2-1, with TRBD2 as a possible D gene (6 bases). The CDR3 has 15 residues. V lost 2 bases to trimming and J lost 12 bases, with 20 bases between them. The CDR3 bases are TGTGCCAGCAGTTTATTAAGGACTAATACAATGATGCAGTTCTTC. Translated: CASSLLRTNTMMQFF.

The rearrangement uses TRBV4-1 and TRBJ2-1, with TRBD2 identical over 12 bases. Trimming at V came to 2 bases and at J to 4 bases, leaving 3 bases not matched to a gene. Germline V gene lookup returns CDR1 MGHRA and CDR2 YSYEKL. The CDR3 is made up of 16 amino acids. DNA for the CDR3: TGCGCCAGCAGCCAACTAGCGGGAGGGGCGTACAATGAGCAGTTCTTC. It yields the protein CASSQLAGGAYNEQFF.

The chain joins TRBV7-2 to TRBJ2-7; D is unclear. V dropped 2 bases and J dropped 4 bases, with 9 bases sitting between them. The CDR3 covers 13 residues. The V gene's germline CDR1 is SGHTA and CDR2 FQGNSA. The CDR3 nucleotides are TGTGCCAGCAGCTTATGGGTTGGTTACGAGCAGTACTTC. This encodes CASSLWVGYEQYF.

The genes are TRBV9 and TRBJ2-3, with 7 bases fitting TRBD2. CDR1 SGDLS and CDR2 YYNGEE come from the germline V gene. This CDR3 region has 16 residues. The J segment lost 4 bases and the V segment lost 4 bases, leaving 12 bases of the junction unmatched. The CDR3 DNA follows: TGTGCCAGCAGCTCCGAGACTAGCCGCCTAGCAGATACGCAGTATTTT. Encoded protein: CASSSETSRLADTQYF.

This clonotype was detected only a few times. This chain links TRBV9 with TRBJ2-1; D is perhaps TRBD1 or TRBD2 (5 bases each). The CDR3 is 14 amino acids. CDR1 is SGDLS, CDR2 YYNGEE, per germline. V was trimmed by 0 bases and J by 9 bases, leaving 13 bases between them. CDR3 loop: CASSVAQRGTEQFF. As DNA, the CDR3 is TGTGCCAGCAGCGTAGCTCAGAGGGGAACTGAGCAGTTCTTC.

This clonotype was observed a handful of times. The J gene is TRBJ2-6, the V gene TRBV11-2; TRBD1 matches 8 bases. CDR1 and CDR2 from the germline V gene are SGHAT and FQNNGV. With V trimmed by 3 bases and J by 2 bases, 3 bases remained unmatched. The CDR3 totals 16 residues. The CDR3 sequence is CASSFQTGAGANVLTF. In DNA, the CDR3 is TGTGCCAGCAGCTTTCAGACAGGGGCTGGGGCCAACGTCCTGACTTTC.

Comments on this clonotype: A much larger clone is a single base away; this may be a read error. This CDR3 is missing its conserved last phenylalanine or tryptophan, likely due to a read error. The gene calls are TRBV20-1 and TRBJ2-7; 7 nucleotides line up with TRBD2. Germline V CDR1 and CDR2: DFQATT, SNEGSKA (reference sequence). The CDR3 consists of 14 residues. V shed 0 bases, J shed 5 bases, and the junction held 7 bases outside the gene matches. The CDR3 loop reads CSARDGGERNEQYL. CDR3 nucleotide sequence: TGCAGTGCTAGAGATGGGGGGGAGCGCAACGAGCAGTACTTA.

This clonotype was counted a few times. The V and J genes are TRBV6-2 or TRBV6-3 and TRBJ2-5; 7 bases agree with TRBD1. Trimming cost V 6 bases and J 5 bases; bases outside gene matches: 18. Germline lookup yields CDR1 MNHEY and CDR2 SVGEGT. This CDR3 has 17 amino acids. The CDR3 DNA is TGTGCCAGCAGAGCTCCGGGACAGACATGGTCGGGGGAGACCCAGTACTTC. This translates into CASRAPGQTWSGETQYF.

The chain links TRBV9 to TRBJ1-2; D is undetermined. Germline CDR1 is SGDLS and CDR2 is YYNGEE. The CDR3 is 13 amino acids. Trimming cost V 4 bases and J 8 bases, with 15 bases left between them. The CDR3 DNA reads TGTGCCAGCAGCTCCCAGACTGCCTCGGGCTACACCTTC. Translating it yields CASSSQTASGYTF.

This chain uses TRBV10-3 with TRBJ1-2; the D gene is possibly TRBD1 (5 bases). Germline V CDR1 and CDR2: ENHRY, SYGVKD. The CDR3 has 14 amino acids. The V gene lost 10 bases and the J gene lost 1 base, with 16 bases spanning the gap. CDR3 protein: CATGLQAHNYGYTF. The DNA for the CDR3 is TGTGCCACAGGACTACAGGCCCATAACTATGGCTACACCTTC.